The 17 T cell receptor beta chains below all came from one sample that was sequenced in a study of early T cells in non-severe SARS-CoV-2 infection. One entry per CDR3 protein, called by TCRdb with MiXCR from the 5' RACE reads. The sample lists roughly 64,000 distinct CDR3 sequences; 11% were seen once. The starting material was whole blood, obtained at baseline. The receptors stem from an adult who was a healthcare worker with PCR-confirmed SARS-CoV-2 infection or an uninfected control (not recorded which).

The CDR3 sequence is CASSVATGGVEAFF. DNA of the CDR3: TGTGCCAGCAGCGTAGCTACGGGAGGGGTTGAAGCTTTCTTT. The V gene is TRBV9, the J gene TRBJ1-1, with D possibly TRBD1 on 5 matching bases. There are 14 residues in the CDR3. V was clipped by 0 bases and J by 7 bases, with 13 bases between them. Germline values: CDR1 SGDLS, CDR2 YYNGEE.

This clonotype was found a few times. This sequence joins TRBV10-1 and TRBJ1-3; TRBD1 matches at 7 bases. V lost 4 bases, J lost 0 bases, and 15 bases stayed unmatched. CDR3 length: 19 residues. Germline loops: CDR1 WNHNN, CDR2 SYGVQD (reference sequence). The CDR3 reads CASSVPATSQGGSGNTIYF. Written as DNA, the CDR3 is TGCGCCAGCAGTGTCCCCGCTACATCCCAGGGGGGCTCTGGAAACACCATATATTTT.

J is TRBJ1-2 and V is TRBV6-2 or TRBV6-3; D gene uncertain. Germline-derived CDR1 and CDR2 are MNHEY and SVGEGT. This CDR3 spans 15 amino acids. V was cut by 2 bases and J by 2 bases, with 12 bases left in between. CDR3 loop: CASSYRADGNYGYTF. The DNA for the CDR3 is TGTGCCAGCAGTTACCGAGCCGACGGAAACTATGGCTACACCTTC.

Ten or more counts support this clonotype. The chain is built from TRBV25-1 and TRBJ1-4; no reliable D call. From germline, CDR1 is MGHDK and CDR2 SYGVNS. This CDR3 contains 13 residues. Trimming cost V 3 bases and J 10 bases, with 12 bases left between them. The CDR3 sequence is CASSDIHNGKLFF. CDR3 in DNA: TGTGCCAGCAGTGATATCCACAACGGAAAACTGTTTTTT.

This clonotype was counted only a few times. One end of the junction fails to match germline, which may point to a read error. The chain carries TRBV28 and TRBJ2-1; D possibly corresponds to TRBD2 (5 bases). There are 10 residues in the CDR3. Germline V gene data show CDR1 as MDHEN and CDR2 as SYDVKM. The CDR3: CASSLASPVF. The CDR3, as DNA: TGTGCCAGCAGTTTAGCTAGCCCGGTCTTC.

This clonotype was seen ten or more times. This chain uses TRBV7-2 with TRBJ2-3; 8 nucleotides match TRBD2. The CDR3 has 15 residues. V lost 6 bases and J lost 2; bases outside the gene matches: 7. Germline V gene lookup returns CDR1 SGHTA and CDR2 FQGNSA. CDR3 in DNA: TGTGCCAGCAGTGGGGGCGGGGGGCTCACAGATACGCAGTATTTT. Encoded protein: CASSGGGGLTDTQYF. Using reference TRBV7-2 and TRBJ2-3 for the parts outside the CDR3, the full variable domain is GAGVSQSPSNKVTEKGKDVELRCDPISGHTALYWYRQSLGQGLEFLIYFQGNSAPDKSGLPSDRFSAERTGGSVSTLTIQRTQQEDSAVYLCASSGGGGLTDTQYFGPGTRLTVL.

Ten or more counts support this clonotype. This rearrangement joins TRBV11-2 to TRBJ1-5; 7 bases agree with TRBD1. The CDR3 has 14 residues. Unmatched junction bases numbered 2, after V lost 6 bases and J lost 0 bases. Germline V gene lookup returns CDR1 SGHAT and CDR2 FQNNGV. The chain's CDR3 is CASSSGGSNQPQHF. In nucleotides, the CDR3 is TGTGCCAGCAGTTCAGGGGGTAGCAATCAGCCCCAGCATTTT.

This clonotype was found many times. This chain joins TRBV19 and TRBJ1-5; possible D gene TRBD1, 5 bases. The CDR3 has 15 amino acids. The germline CDR1 and CDR2 sequences are LNHDA and SQIVND (reference sequence). Trimming cost V 1 base and J 4 bases, with 11 bases left between them. CDR3 in amino acids: CASSIGGGRNQPQHF. CDR3 DNA sequence: TGTGCCAGTAGTATAGGCGGGGGAAGGAATCAGCCCCAGCATTTT.

The chain uses TRBV6-4 and TRBJ1-2; D is unresolved. V shed 2 bases and J shed 8 bases, with 9 bases lying between them. Germline V CDR1 and CDR2: MRHNA, SNTAGT. This CDR3 is 12 amino acids long. CDR3 coding DNA: TGTGCCAGCAGTGACGGTCTTGGAGGCTACACCTTC. Protein: CASSDGLGGYTF.

There are a few counts of this clonotype. This chain uses TRBV6-2 or TRBV6-3 with TRBJ1-1; 10 bases agree with TRBD1. V dropped 4 bases and J dropped 5; count of bases not matched to a gene: 7. CDR3 length: 15 amino acids. CDR1 MNHEY and CDR2 SVGEGT come from the germline V gene. CDR3 amino acids: CASSSLDRGRTEAFF. The DNA of the CDR3 is TGTGCCAGCAGTTCCCTAGACAGGGGGCGAACTGAAGCTTTCTTT.

The rearrangement uses TRBV3-1 and TRBJ2-3; D remains unclear. Germline loops: CDR1 LGHDT, CDR2 YNNKEL (reference sequence). Trimming stripped 1 base from V and 5 bases from J, with 1 base between. The CDR3 contains 11 residues. The CDR3 region is CASSQGDTQYF. DNA for the CDR3: TGTGCCAGCAGCCAAGGAGATACGCAGTATTTT.

This clonotype appeared a few times. This chain links TRBV12-3 or TRBV12-4 with TRBJ1-1; 9 nucleotides line up with TRBD1. CDR3 length: 20 amino acids. Trimming removed 6 bases from V and 3 bases from J; junction bases left unmatched: 23. The CDR3 DNA reads TGTGCCAGCAGATCCGCATATTCGTACAGGGGGCTTTACGAAGACACTGAAGCTTTCTTT. It codes for CASRSAYSYRGLYEDTEAFF.

V gene TRBV11-2 combines with J gene TRBJ2-5; 8 bases align to TRBD2. The V gene end was trimmed by 3 bases and the J gene end by 4 bases; junction bases not matched to a gene: 4. Germline CDR1 SGHAT, CDR2 FQNNGV. This CDR3 contains 14 residues. The CDR3, as DNA: TGTGCCAGCAGCTTGGCGGGGGGACTAGAGACCCAGTACTTC. It translates to CASSLAGGLETQYF.

The J gene is TRBJ2-1, the V gene TRBV6-2 or TRBV6-3, with TRBD2 matching over 11 bases. The germline gives CDR1 MNHEY, CDR2 SVGEGT. The J segment lost 0 bases and the V segment lost 0 bases, leaving 7 bases of the junction unmatched. The CDR3 has 19 amino acids. The CDR3 DNA reads TGTGCCAGCAGTTACTCGGCTAGCGGGGGGACTAGCTCCTACAATGAGCAGTTCTTC. It translates to CASSYSASGGTSSYNEQFF.

This clonotype was seen a single time. The genes are TRBV12-3 or TRBV12-4 and TRBJ2-3; TRBD2 aligns across 12 bases. V shed 1 base and J 6 bases; nucleotides not matched to a gene: 8. CDR3 length equals 17 residues. CDR3 residues: CASSLGLAGGSSDTQYF. The CDR3 DNA is TGTGCCAGCAGTTTAGGGCTAGCGGGGGGGTCTTCCGATACGCAGTATTTT.

The V gene is TRBV30, the J gene TRBJ1-1; 7 bases are a match to TRBD1. The CDR3 runs to 12 residues. The germline CDR1 and CDR2 sequences are GTSNPN and SVGIG (reference sequence). CDR3 loop: CACNRDRRKAFF. CDR3 DNA: TGTGCTTGCAACCGGGACAGAAGAAAAGCTTTCTTT.

This clonotype was counted many times. The gene calls are TRBV6-6 and TRBJ2-3; 12 bases match TRBD2. CDR1 is MNHNY, CDR2 SVGAGI, per germline (reference sequence). This CDR3 spans 14 amino acids. V was pared by 8 bases and J by 3 bases, with 3 bases of the junction left unmatched. The CDR3 nucleotides are TGTGCCAGCCTCACTAGCGGGGGGACAGATACGCAGTATTTT. This codes for CASLTSGGTDTQYF.